This TCR beta chain appears in the sequencing data of a study of T cell changes during pregnancy in multiple sclerosis (dated by TCRdb to between 2019 and 2020). Concerning the study at large: The study examined how the T cell repertoire changed over the course of pregnancy in women with multiple sclerosis.

CDR1 and CDR2 are drawn from the germline V gene (reference sequence): SGHNT, YYREEE. Spanning cysteine to phenylalanine, the CDR3 consists of 16 amino acids. CDR3 DNA only is kept here, 48 bases in frame from base 1. V is cut back by 0 bases and J by 1 base, with 1 base in the junction unmatched. Comment on this clone: This receptor's antigen is unknown. No much larger clone is present one base from it, and per-base qualities are unavailable.

Libraries were constructed by the immunoSEQ multiplex PCR assay. TCRdb re-hosts the immuneACCESS table, in-frame sequences only. Its copies lack some clones; in the studies checked, an unresolved V gene accounts for under half of them, and the cause for the rest is not known. The sample table contains 45,000 to 70,000 clones; only one count was recorded for 90% to 95% of them. 0.15% to 0.25% of the sample is in the top ten clones. Rearrangement joined TRBV5-4 to TRBJ1-1, with TRBD1 identical over 12 junction bases. The clonotype was recovered from a female donor with multiple sclerosis, enrolled in a pregnancy study. The source was CD4+ T cells from peripheral blood mononuclear cells, collected in the second trimester of pregnancy. The DNA sequence is given as TGTGCCAGCAGCTTGGAGGGACAGGGGGCGAACACTGAAGCTTTCTTT. The encoded protein is CASSLEGQGANTEAFF.